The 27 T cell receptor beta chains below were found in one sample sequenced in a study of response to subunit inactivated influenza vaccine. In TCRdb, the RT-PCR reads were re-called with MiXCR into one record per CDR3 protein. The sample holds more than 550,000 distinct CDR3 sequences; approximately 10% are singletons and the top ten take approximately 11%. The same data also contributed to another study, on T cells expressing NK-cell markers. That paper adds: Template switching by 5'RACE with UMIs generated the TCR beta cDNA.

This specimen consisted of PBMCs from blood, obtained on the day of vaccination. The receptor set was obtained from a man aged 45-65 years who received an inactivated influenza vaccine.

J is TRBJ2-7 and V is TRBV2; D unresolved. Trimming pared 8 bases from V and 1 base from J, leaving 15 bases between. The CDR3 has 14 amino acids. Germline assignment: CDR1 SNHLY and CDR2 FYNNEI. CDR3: CASLSAWVSYEQYF. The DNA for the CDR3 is TGTGCCAGCCTTTCGGCCTGGGTTTCCTACGAGCAGTACTTC.

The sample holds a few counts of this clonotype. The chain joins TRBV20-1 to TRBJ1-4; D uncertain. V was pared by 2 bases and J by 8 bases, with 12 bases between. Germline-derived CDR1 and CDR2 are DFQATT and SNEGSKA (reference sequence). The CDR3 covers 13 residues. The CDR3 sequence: CSARRSSKEKLFF. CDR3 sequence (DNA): TGCAGTGCTAGACGATCCTCCAAGGAAAAACTGTTTTTT.

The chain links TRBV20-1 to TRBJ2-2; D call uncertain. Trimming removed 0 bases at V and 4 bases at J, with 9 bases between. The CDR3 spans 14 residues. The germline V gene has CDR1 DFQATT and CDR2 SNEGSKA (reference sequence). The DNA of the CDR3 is TGCAGTGCTAGAGATCTTCAGCTCACCGGGGAGCTGTTTTTT. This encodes CSARDLQLTGELFF.

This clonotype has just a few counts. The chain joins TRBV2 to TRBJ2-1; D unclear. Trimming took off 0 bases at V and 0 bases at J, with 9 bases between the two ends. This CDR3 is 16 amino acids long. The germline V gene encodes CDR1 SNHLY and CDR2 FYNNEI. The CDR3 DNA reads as TGTGCCAGCAGTGAAGCGCGCGCGGTCTCCTACAATGAGCAGTTCTTC. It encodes CASSEARAVSYNEQFF.

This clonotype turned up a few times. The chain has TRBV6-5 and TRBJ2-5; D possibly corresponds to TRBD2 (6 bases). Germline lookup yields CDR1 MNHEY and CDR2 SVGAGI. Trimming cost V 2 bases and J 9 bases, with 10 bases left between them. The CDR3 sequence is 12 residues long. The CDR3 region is CASSYDGGSQYF. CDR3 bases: TGTGCCAGCAGTTACGATGGGGGGTCCCAGTACTTC.

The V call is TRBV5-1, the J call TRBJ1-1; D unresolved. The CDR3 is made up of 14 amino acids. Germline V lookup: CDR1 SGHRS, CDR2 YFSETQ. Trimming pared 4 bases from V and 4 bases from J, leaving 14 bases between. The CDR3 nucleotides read TGCGCCAGCAGCATAGGACCTGGGAGCACTGAAGCTTTCTTT. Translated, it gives CASSIGPGSTEAFF.

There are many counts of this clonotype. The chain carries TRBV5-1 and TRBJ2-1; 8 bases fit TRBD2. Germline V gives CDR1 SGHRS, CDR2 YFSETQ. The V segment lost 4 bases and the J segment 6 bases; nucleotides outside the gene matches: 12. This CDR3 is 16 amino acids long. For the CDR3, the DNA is TGCGCCAGCAGCCTTGGGGGTAGCGGGAATCTCAATGAGCAGTTCTTC. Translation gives CASSLGGSGNLNEQFF.

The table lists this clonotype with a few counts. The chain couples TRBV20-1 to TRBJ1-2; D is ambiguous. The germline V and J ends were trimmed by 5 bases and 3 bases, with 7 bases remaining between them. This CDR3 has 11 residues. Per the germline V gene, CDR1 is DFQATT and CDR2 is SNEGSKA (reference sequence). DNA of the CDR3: TGCAGTGCTCCCCCCGACTATGGCTACACCTTC. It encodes CSAPPDYGYTF.

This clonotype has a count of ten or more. CDR3 DNA sequence: TGTGCCAGCAGTGACAGGACAGGGTTAGGGACTGAAGCTTTCTTT. Its protein product is CASSDRTGLGTEAFF. The V call is TRBV6-1, the J call TRBJ1-1, with 8 bases fitting TRBD1. V trimming: 3 bases; J trimming: 5 bases; junction bases outside the gene matches: 8. CDR3 length: 15 residues. Germline lookup yields CDR1 MNHNS and CDR2 SASEGT.

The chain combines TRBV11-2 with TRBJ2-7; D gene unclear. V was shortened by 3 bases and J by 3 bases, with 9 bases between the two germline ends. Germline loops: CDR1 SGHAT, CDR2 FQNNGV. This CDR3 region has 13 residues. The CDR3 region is CASSFSKGYEQYF. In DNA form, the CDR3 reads TGTGCCAGCAGCTTTTCTAAGGGCTACGAGCAGTACTTC.

Here the CDR3 reads CSARDYLTYYNEQFF. The CDR3 DNA is TGCAGTGCCAGGGACTACCTTACGTATTACAATGAGCAGTTCTTC. The chain joins TRBV20-1 to TRBJ2-1; 7 nucleotides match TRBD2. V shed 6 bases, J shed 4 bases, and the junction held 12 bases outside the gene matches. The CDR3 runs 15 residues. CDR1 is DFQATT and CDR2 is SNEGSKA in the germline V gene (reference sequence).

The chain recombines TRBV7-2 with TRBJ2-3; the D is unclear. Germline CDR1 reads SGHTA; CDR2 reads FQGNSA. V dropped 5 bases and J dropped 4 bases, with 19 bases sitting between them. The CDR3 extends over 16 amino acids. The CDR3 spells CASSTAAVGIADTQYF. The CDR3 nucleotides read TGTGCCAGCAGCACTGCGGCAGTGGGGATCGCAGATACGCAGTATTTT.

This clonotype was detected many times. In nucleotides, the CDR3 is TGTGCCAGCAGTTTATCGAGCGGGGGGCCCCCCGGGGAGCTGTTTTTT. It yields the protein CASSLSSGGPPGELFF. The chain uses TRBV12-3 or TRBV12-4 and TRBJ2-2, with 9 bases that match TRBD2. The CDR3 has 16 amino acids. V lost 2 bases, J lost 6 bases, and 7 bases stayed unmatched.

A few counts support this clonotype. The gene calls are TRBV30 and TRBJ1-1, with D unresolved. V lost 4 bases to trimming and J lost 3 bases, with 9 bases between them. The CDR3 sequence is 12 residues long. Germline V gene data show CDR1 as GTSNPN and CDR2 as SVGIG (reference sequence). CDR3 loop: CAWNGRDTEAFF. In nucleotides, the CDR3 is TGTGCCTGGAACGGCAGAGACACTGAAGCTTTCTTT. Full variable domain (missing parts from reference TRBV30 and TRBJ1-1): SQTIHQWPATLVQPVGSPLSLECTVEGTSNPNLYWYRQAAGRGLQLLFYSVGIGQISSEVPQNLSASRPQDRQFILSSKKLLLSDSGFYLCAWNGRDTEAFFGQGTRLTVV.

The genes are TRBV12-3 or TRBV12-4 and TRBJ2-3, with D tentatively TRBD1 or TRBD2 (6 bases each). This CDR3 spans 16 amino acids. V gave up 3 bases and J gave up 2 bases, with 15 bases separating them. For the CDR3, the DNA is TGTGCCAGCAGTTTTTGGGGGGCCACACACACAGATACGCAGTATTTT. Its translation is CASSFWGATHTDTQYF.

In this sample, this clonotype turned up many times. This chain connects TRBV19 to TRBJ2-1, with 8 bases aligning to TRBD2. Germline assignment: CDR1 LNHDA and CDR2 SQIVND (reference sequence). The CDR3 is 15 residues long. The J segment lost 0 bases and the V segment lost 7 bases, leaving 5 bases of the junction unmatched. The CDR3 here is CASKDSGTSYNEQFF. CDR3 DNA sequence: TGTGCCAGTAAGGATAGCGGGACCTCCTACAATGAGCAGTTCTTC.

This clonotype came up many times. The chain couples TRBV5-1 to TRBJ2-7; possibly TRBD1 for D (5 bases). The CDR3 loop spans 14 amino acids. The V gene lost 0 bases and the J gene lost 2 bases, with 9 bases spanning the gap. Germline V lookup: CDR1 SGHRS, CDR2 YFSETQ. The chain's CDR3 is CASSLATGTYEQYF. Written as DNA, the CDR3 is TGCGCCAGCAGCTTGGCCACAGGAACCTACGAGCAGTACTTC.

The CDR3, as DNA: TGTGCCAGCAGTTTCGGGCTAGCGGGTGCCGGCGAGCAGTACTTC. This sequence encodes CASSFGLAGAGEQYF. V gene TRBV27 combines with J gene TRBJ2-7; TRBD2 aligns across 8 bases. V lost 3 bases, J lost 6 bases, and 10 bases stayed unmatched. The CDR3 is 15 amino acids. Germline V gene data show CDR1 as MNHEY and CDR2 as SMNVEV (reference sequence).

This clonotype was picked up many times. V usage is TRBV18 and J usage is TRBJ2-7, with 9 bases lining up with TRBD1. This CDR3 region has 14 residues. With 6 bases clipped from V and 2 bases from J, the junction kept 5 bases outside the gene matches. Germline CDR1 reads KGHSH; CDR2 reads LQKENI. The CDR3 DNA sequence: TGTGCCAGCTCCCCGGGACAGGGACCCTACGAGCAGTACTTC. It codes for CASSPGQGPYEQYF.

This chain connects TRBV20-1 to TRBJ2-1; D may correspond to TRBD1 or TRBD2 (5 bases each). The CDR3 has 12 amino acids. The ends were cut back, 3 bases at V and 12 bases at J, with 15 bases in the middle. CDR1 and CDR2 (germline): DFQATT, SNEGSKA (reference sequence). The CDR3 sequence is CSASMRDLGQFF. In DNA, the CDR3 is TGCAGTGCTAGTATGAGGGACCTGGGGCAGTTCTTC.

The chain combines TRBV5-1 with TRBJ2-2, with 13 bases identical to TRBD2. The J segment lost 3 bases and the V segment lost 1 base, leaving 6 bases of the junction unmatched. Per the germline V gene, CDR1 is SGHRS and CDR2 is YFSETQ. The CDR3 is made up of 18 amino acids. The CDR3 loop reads CASSLHGLAGVDTGELFF. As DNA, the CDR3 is TGCGCCAGCAGCTTGCATGGACTAGCGGGAGTGGACACCGGGGAGCTGTTTTTT.

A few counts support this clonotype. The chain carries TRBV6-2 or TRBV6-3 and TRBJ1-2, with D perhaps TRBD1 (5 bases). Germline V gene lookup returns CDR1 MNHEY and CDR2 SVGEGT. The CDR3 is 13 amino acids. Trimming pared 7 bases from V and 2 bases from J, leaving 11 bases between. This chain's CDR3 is CASTAGPNYGYTF. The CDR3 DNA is TGTGCCAGCACCGCGGGGCCGAACTATGGCTACACCTTC.

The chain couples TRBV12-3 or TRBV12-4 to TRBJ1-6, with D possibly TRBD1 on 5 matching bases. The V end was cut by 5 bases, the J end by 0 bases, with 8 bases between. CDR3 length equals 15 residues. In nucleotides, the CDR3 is TGTGCCAGCAGTGGGGGATTCTCCTATAATTCACCCCTCCACTTT. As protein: CASSGGFSYNSPLHF.

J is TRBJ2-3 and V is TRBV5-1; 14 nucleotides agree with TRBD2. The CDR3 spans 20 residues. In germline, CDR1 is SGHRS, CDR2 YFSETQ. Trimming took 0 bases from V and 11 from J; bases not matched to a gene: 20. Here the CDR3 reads CASSLGFPGLAGVPKPEQYF. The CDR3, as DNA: TGCGCCAGCAGCTTGGGCTTTCCGGGACTAGCGGGAGTCCCGAAACCGGAGCAGTATTTT.

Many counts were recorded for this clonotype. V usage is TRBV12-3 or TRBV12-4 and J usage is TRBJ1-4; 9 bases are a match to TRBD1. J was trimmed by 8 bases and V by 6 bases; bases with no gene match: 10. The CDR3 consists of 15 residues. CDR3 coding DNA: TGTGCCAGCAGGCCCGGACAGGGGAGAGGAGAAAAACTGTTTTTT. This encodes CASRPGQGRGEKLFF.

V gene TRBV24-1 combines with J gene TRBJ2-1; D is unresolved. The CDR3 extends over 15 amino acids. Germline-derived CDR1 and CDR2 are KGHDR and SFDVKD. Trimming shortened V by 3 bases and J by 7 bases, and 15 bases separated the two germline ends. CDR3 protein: CATSDVRPPGNEQFF. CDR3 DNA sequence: TGTGCCACCAGTGATGTCAGGCCCCCGGGTAATGAGCAGTTCTTC.

The CDR3 spells CASSGQRGLTDTQYF. Here the CDR3 DNA reads TGTGCCAGTTCGGGGCAGCGGGGACTCACAGATACGCAGTATTTT. V is TRBV6-1 and J is TRBJ2-3, with TRBD2 matching over 7 bases. Looked up from germline, CDR1 is MNHNS and CDR2 is SASEGT. The CDR3 is made up of 15 amino acids. V shed 9 bases, J shed 2 bases, and the junction held 11 bases outside the gene matches.